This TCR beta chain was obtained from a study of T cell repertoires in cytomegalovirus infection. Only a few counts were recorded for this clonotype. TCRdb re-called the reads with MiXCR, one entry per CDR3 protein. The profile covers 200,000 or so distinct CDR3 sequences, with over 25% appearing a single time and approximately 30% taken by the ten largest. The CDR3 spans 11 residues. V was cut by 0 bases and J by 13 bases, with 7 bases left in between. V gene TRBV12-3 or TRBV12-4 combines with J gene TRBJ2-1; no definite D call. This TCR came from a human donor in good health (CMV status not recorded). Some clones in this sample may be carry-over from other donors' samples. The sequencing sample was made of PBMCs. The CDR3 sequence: CASSLALSQFF. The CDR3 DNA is TGTGCCAGCAGTTTAGCCCTAAGCCAGTTCTTC.